The sequence of this TCR beta chain was determined in a study of T cells in localized non-small cell lung cancer. Profiled with immunoSEQ multiplex PCR; TCRdb holds only in-frame clones, not every one. The sample holds roughly 76,000 clones; around 80% are singletons and the top ten take roughly 19%. A remark on this clone: The antigen is unknown.

Study outcomes and limitations: Because only a single region of the tumor was sequenced, heterogeneity remains possible. Adjacent lung had a median roughly 53 of the 100 largest tumor clones. It was uninvolved adjacent lung that showed the highest T cell clonality, exceeding tumor.

Sequencing was performed on PBMCs, taken before any cancer treatment. The clonotype originates from a man between 35 and 75 years old with stage II squamous cell lung carcinoma.

In DNA, the CDR3 is TGTGCCAGTAGTCCCCCGCCGACACTAGCGGCTAGGGAGACCCAGTACTTC. It codes for CASSPPPTLAARETQYF. V gene TRBV19 combines with J gene TRBJ2-5; 8 nucleotides agree with TRBD2. CDR1 and CDR2 (germline): LNHDA, SQIVND (reference sequence). The ends lost 5 bases at V and 5 bases at J; junction bases unmatched: 16. The CDR3 is made up of 17 amino acids.